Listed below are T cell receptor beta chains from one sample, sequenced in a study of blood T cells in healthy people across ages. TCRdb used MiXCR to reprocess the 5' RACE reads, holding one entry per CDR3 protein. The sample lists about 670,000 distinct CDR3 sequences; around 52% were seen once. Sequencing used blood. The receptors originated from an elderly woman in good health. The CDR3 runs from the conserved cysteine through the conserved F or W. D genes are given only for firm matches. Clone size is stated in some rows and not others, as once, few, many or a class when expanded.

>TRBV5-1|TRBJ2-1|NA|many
TGCGCCAGCAGCTTGCCGGCTATAGATGAGCAGTTCTTC
CASSLPAIDEQFF
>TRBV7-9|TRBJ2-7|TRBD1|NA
TGTGCCAGCAGGTCCGGGACAGGACCCTACGAGCAGTACTTC
CASRSGTGPYEQYF
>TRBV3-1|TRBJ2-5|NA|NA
TGTGCCAGCAGCCAAGATGGACAGCCCGGCAAGACCCAGTACTTC
CASSQDGQPGKTQYF
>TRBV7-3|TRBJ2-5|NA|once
TGTGCCAGCAGCTCCCGAGCGGGCCGAAAAGAGACCCAGTACTTC
CASSSRAGRKETQYF
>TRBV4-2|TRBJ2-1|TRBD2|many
TGTGCCAGCAGACGAACGGGGGGCTACAATGAGCAGTTCTTC
CASRRTGGYNEQFF
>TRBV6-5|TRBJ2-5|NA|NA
TGTGCCAGCAGTCCCTTGGAAGGGCGAGAGACCCAGTACTTC
CASSPLEGRETQYF
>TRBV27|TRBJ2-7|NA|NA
TGTGCCAGCAGTTTATCTCCGACAGGATCGGGGGAGCAGTACTTC
CASSLSPTGSGEQYF
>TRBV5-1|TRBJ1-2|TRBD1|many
TGCGCCAGTGGGACAGGGACGTCTAACTATGGCTACACCTTC
CASGTGTSNYGYTF
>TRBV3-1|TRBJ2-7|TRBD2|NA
TGTGCCAGCAGCCAGTTGACTAGCGGGGTGTCCTACAATGAGCAGTACTTC
CASSQLTSGVSYNEQYF
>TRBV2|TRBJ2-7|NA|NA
TGTGCCAGCAGACCTGGGACAAAGCACGAGCAGTACTTC
CASRPGTKHEQYF
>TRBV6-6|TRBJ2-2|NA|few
TGTGCCAGCAGTTATGGGGGATGGGGCGGGGAGCTGTTTTTT
CASSYGGWGGELFF
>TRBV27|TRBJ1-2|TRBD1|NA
TGTGCCAGCACCCCAGGGGACAGGAACTATGGCTACACCTTC
CASTPGDRNYGYTF
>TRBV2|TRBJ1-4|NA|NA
TGTGCCAGCAGTCCGGCGGCGTCTAATGAAAAACTGTTTTTT
CASSPAASNEKLFF
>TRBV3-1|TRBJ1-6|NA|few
TGTGCCAGCAGCCGAACCAGGGGTTCACCCCTCCACTTT
CASSRTRGSPLHF